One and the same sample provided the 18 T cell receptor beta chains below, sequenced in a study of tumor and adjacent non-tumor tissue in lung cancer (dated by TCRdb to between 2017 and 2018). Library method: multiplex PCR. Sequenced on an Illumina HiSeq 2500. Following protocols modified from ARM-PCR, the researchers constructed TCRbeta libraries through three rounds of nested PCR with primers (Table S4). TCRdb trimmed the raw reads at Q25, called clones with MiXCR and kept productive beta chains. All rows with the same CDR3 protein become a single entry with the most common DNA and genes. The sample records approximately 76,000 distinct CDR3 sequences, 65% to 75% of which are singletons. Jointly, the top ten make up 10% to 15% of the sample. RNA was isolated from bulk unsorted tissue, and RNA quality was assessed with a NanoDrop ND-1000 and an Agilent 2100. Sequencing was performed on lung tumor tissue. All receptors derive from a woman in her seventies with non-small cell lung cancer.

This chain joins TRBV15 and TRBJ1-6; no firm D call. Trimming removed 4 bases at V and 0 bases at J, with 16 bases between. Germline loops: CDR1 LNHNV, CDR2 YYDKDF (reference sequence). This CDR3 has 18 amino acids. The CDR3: CATSMWVAERSYNSPLHF. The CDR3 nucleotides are TGTGCCACCAGCATGTGGGTGGCCGAGCGCTCCTATAATTCACCCCTCCACTTT.

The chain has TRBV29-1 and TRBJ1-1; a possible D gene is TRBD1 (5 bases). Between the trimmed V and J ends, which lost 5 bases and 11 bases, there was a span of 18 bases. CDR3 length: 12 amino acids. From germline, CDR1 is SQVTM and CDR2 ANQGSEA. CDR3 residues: CSVMGGFSEAFF. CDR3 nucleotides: TGCAGCGTTATGGGGGGGTTTAGTGAGGCTTTCTTT.

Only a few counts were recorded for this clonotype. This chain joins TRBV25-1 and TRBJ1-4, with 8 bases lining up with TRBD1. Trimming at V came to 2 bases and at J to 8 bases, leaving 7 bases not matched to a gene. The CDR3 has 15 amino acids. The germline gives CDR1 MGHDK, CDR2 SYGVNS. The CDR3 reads CASSEERTGMEKLFF. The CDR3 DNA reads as TGTGCCAGCAGTGAAGAGAGGACAGGGATGGAAAAACTGTTTTTT.

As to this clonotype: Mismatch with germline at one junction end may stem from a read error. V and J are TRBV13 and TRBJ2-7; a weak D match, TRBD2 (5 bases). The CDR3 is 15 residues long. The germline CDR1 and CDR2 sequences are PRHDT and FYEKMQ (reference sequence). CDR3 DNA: TGTACCAGCAGCTTAGTTGCTAGCCCTCACCATGAGCAGTACTTT. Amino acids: CTSSLVASPHHEQYF. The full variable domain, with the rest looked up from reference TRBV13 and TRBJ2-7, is AAGVIQSPRHLIKEKRETATLKCYPIPRHDTVYWYQQGPGQDPQFLISFYEKMQSDKGSIPDRFSAQQFSDYHSELNMSSLELGDSALYFCTSSLVASPHHEQYFGPGTRLTVT.

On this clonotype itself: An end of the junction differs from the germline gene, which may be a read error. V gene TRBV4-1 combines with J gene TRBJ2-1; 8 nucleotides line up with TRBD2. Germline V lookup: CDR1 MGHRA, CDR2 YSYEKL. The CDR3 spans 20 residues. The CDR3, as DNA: TGCGCCAGCAGCCAAATAGGATTAGCGGGGACCACTAGGGGGGTTAATGAGCACTTCTTC. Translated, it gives CASSQIGLAGTTRGVNEHFF.

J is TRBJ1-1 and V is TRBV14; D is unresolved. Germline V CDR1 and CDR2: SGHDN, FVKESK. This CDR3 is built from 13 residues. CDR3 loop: CTSGQTEMAEAFF. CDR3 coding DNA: TGTACTAGCGGCCAAACAGAAATGGCTGAAGCTTTCTTT.

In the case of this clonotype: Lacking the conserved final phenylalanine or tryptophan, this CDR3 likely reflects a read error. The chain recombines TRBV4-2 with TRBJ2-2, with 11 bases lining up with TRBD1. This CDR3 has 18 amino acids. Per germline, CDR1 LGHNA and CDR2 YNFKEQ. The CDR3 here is CTSSQGGQGGMGTGELFL. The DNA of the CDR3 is TGTACCAGCAGCCAAGGGGGACAGGGGGGGATGGGCACCGGGGAGCTGTTTTTA.

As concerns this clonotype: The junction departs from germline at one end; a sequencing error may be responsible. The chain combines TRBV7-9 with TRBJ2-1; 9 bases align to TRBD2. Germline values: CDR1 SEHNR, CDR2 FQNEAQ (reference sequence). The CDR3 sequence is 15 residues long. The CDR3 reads CASRRTSGWEGERFF. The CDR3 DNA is TGTGCCAGCAGGAGAACTAGCGGGTGGGAAGGTGAGCGGTTCTTC. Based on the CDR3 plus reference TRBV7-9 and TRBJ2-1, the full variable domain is DTGVSQNPRHKITKRGQNVTFRCDPISEHNRLYWYRQTLGQGPEFLTYFQNEAQLEKSRLLSDRFSAERPKGSFSTLEIQRTEQGDSAMYLCASRRTSGWEGERFFGPGTRLTVL.

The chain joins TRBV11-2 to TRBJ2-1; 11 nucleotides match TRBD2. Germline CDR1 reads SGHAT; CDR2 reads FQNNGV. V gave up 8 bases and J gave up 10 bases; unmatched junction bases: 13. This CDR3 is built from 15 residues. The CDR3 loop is CASGRTSGTSGEQFF. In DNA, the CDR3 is TGTGCCAGCGGCAGGACATCCGGGACTAGCGGCGAGCAGTTCTTC.

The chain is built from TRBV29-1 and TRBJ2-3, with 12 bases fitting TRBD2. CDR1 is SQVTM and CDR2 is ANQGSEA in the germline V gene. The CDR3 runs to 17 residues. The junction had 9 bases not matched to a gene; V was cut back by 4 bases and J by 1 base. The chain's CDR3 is CSVGGRLAGGGTDTQYF. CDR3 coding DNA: TGCAGCGTTGGAGGTCGTCTAGCGGGAGGGGGCACAGATACGCAGTATTTT.

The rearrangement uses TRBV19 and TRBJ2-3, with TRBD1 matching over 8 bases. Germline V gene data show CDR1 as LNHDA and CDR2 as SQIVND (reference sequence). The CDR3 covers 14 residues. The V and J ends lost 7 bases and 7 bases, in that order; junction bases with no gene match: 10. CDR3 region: CASTSGQGTYTQYF. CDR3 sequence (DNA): TGTGCCAGTACCTCCGGACAGGGAACATATACGCAGTATTTT.

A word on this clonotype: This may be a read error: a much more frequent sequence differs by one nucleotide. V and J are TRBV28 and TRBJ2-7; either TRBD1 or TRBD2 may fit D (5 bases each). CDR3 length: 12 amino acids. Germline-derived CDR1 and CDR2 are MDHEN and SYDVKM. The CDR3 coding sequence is TGTGCCGGCAGTTGGGGGTTCTACGAGCAGTACTTC. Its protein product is CAGSWGFYEQYF.

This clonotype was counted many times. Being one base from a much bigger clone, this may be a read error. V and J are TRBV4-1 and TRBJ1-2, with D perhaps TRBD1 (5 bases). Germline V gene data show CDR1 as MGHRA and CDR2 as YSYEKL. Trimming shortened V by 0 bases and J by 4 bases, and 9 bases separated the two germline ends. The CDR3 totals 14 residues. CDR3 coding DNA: TGCGCCAGCAGCCAAGAGCAGCAGGGCTATGGCTACACCTTC. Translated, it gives CASSQEQQGYGYTF.

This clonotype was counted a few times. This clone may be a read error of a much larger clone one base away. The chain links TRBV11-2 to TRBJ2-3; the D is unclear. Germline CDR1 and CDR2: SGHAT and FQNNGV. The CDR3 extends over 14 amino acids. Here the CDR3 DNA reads TGTGCCAGCAGCCTCAGCAGAAACACAGATACGCATTATTTT. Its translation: CASSLSRNTDTHYF. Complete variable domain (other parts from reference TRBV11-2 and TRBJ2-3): EAGVAQSPRYKIIEKRQSVAFWCNPISGHATLYWYQQILGQGPKLLIQFQNNGVVDDSQLPKDRFSAERLKGVDSTLKIQPAKLEDSAVYLCASSLSRNTDTHYFGPGTRLTVL.

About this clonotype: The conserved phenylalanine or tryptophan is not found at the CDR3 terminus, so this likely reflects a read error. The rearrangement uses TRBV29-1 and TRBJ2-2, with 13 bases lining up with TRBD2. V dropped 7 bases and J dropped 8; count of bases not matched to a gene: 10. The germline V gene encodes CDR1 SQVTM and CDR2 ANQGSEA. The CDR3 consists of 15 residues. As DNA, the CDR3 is TGCAGCGCCCGGACTAGCGGGAGTGTCACGGGGGAGCTGTTTATT. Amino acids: CSARTSGSVTGELFI.

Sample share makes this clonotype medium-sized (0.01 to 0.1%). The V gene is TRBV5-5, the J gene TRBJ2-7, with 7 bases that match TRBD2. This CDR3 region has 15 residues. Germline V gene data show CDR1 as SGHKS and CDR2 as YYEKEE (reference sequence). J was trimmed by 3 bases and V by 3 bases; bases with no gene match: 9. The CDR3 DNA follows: TGTGCCAGCAGCTATACTAGCGCGAGCGTCTACGAGCAGTACTTC. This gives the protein CASSYTSASVYEQYF.

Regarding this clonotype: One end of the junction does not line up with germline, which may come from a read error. DNA for the CDR3: TGCACCAGCAGCCTCGAGGACGACAGGCGCAATCAGCCCCAGCATTTT. It encodes CTSSLEDDRRNQPQHF. The chain carries TRBV10-2 and TRBJ1-5, with D perhaps TRBD1 (6 bases). Germline V gene lookup returns CDR1 WSHSY and CDR2 SAAADI. This CDR3 spans 16 amino acids.

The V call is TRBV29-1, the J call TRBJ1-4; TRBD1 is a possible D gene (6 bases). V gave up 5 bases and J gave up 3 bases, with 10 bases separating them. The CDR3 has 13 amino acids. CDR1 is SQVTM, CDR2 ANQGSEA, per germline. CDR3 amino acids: CSVRGVSNEKLFF. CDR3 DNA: TGCAGCGTTAGGGGGGTGTCTAATGAAAAACTGTTTTTT.